The 9 T cell receptor beta chains below were found in one sample sequenced in a study of cytomegalovirus exposure and HLA in healthy donors. Primers included in the PCR were 60 Vbeta and 13 Jbeta primers. Data came from immunoSEQ multiplex PCR; TCRdb stores just in-frame clones and leaves some out. The sample carries about 150,000 clones, approximately 80% recorded once. Sequencing used PBMCs. The receptors were gathered from a male donor in good health and CMV-seronegative.

The V and J genes are TRBV7-9 and TRBJ2-7; TRBD2 might be the D (6 bases). Germline loops: CDR1 SEHNR, CDR2 FQNEAQ (reference sequence). CDR3 length: 13 residues. V was trimmed by 5 bases and J by 1 base, leaving 9 bases between them. This CDR3 reads CASSGDSSYEQYF. The CDR3, as DNA: TGTGCCAGCAGCGGGGACTCTTCCTACGAGCAGTACTTC.

The V call is TRBV10-3, the J call TRBJ2-2; 7 bases match TRBD2. Losses at the gene ends were 9 bases for V and 4 bases for J; bases not matched to a gene: 8. The CDR3 covers 14 residues. The germline gives CDR1 ENHRY, CDR2 SYGVKD. The CDR3 loop reads CAIASGHVTGELFF. In DNA form, the CDR3 reads TGTGCCATTGCTAGCGGTCACGTCACCGGGGAGCTGTTTTTT.

The chain is built from TRBV6-1 and TRBJ2-5, with D uncertain. This CDR3 has 12 amino acids. Germline V gene data show CDR1 as MNHNS and CDR2 as SASEGT. V lost 2 bases and J 11 bases, leaving 12 bases between the germline ends. The CDR3: CASSETVAFQYF. Here the CDR3 DNA reads TGTGCCAGCAGTGAAACTGTAGCATTTCAGTACTTC.

About this clone: One end of the junction does not line up with germline, which may come from a read error. The CDR3: CSSSQDSSPFHEQYF. CDR3 sequence (DNA): TGTTCCAGCAGCCAGGACAGCTCCCCCTTCCACGAGCAGTACTTC. V is TRBV7-9 and J is TRBJ2-7; D is perhaps TRBD1 (6 bases). Germline V lookup: CDR1 SEHNR, CDR2 FQNEAQ (reference sequence). The CDR3 runs 15 residues.

The chain is built from TRBV27 and TRBJ1-1; tentatively, D is TRBD1 (5 bases). Trimming took off 7 bases at V and 4 bases at J, with 16 bases between the two ends. Looked up from germline, CDR1 is MNHEY and CDR2 is SMNVEV (reference sequence). This CDR3 comprises 14 residues. The CDR3 coding sequence is TGTGCCAGCAAAAAACAAGGGGATAGCACTGAAGCTTTCTTT. This codes for CASKKQGDSTEAFF.

The V call is TRBV2, the J call TRBJ2-1, with 9 nucleotides matching TRBD2. The CDR3 totals 18 residues. Germline V gene data show CDR1 as SNHLY and CDR2 as FYNNEI. J lost 8 bases, V lost 2 bases, and 16 bases had no gene match. CDR3 in DNA: TGTGCCAGCAGTGAACGATTGGGGCGGGAGGGCCGTCGAGATGAGCAGTTCTTC. Translation gives CASSERLGREGRRDEQFF.

This chain joins TRBV7-9 and TRBJ2-2, with TRBD2 identical over 11 bases. The V gene end was trimmed by 2 bases and the J gene end by 6 bases; junction bases not matched to a gene: 5. The length of the CDR3 is 16 residues. Germline CDR1 and CDR2: SEHNR and FQNEAQ (reference sequence). CDR3 region: CASSLLTSGISGELFF. The CDR3 bases are TGTGCCAGCAGCTTACTGACTAGCGGGATATCCGGGGAGCTGTTTTTT. Variable domain in full (rest from reference TRBV7-9 and TRBJ2-2): DTGVSQNPRHKITKRGQNVTFRCDPISEHNRLYWYRQTLGQGPEFLTYFQNEAQLEKSRLLSDRFSAERPKGSFSTLEIQRTEQGDSAMYLCASSLLTSGISGELFFGEGSRLTVL.

J is TRBJ2-7 and V is TRBV7-2, with TRBD1 matching over 7 bases. With 5 bases clipped from V and 1 base from J, the junction kept 20 bases outside the gene matches. Germline V gene lookup returns CDR1 SGHTA and CDR2 FQGNSA. This CDR3 has 19 residues. CDR3 amino acids: CASSVRWSAGGLRSYEQYF. CDR3 nucleotides: TGTGCCAGCAGCGTAAGGTGGTCGGCAGGGGGTTTGAGGTCCTACGAGCAGTACTTC.

CDR3 sequence reads: CAWSAGSSYSNQPQHF. The CDR3 coding sequence is TGTGCCTGGAGTGCAGGGTCGTCATATAGCAATCAGCCCCAGCATTTT. The chain uses TRBV30 and TRBJ1-5, with D possibly matching TRBD1 (5 bases). The CDR3 covers 16 residues. CDR1 and CDR2 from the germline V gene are GTSNPN and SVGIG (reference sequence). Trimming pared 1 base from V and 0 bases from J, leaving 13 bases between.